This TCR beta chain is drawn from a study of long-term antiretroviral therapy in people with HIV. Trimming pared 3 bases from V and 3 bases from J, leaving 18 bases between. CDR3 length: 16 residues. Per the germline V gene, CDR1 is SGHDT and CDR2 is YYEEEE. The immunoSEQ assay was v3.0, run at survey level. Clones were read by immunoSEQ multiplex PCR, and TCRdb kept only the in-frame ones, dropping some. The sample contains about 28,000 clones, around nine tenths of which appear only once. General study points: Nothing was known about ART adherence, viral resistance or changes in therapy.

Remarks on this clone: Its antigen is undetermined.

The receptor's source is a woman aged 18 to 35 with HIV. The chain couples TRBV5-6 to TRBJ1-2, with a possible D match to TRBD1 (5 bases). Material: unsorted PBMCs, obtained 1.8 years after starting antiretroviral therapy. CDR3 region: CASSSQGINRHYGYTF. In nucleotides, the CDR3 is TGTGCCAGCAGCTCCCAGGGTATAAATCGTCACTATGGCTACACCTTC.